This TCR beta chain was observed in a study of OX40 agonist ivuxolimab in advanced cancers. Study overall: Treatment of patients was with ivuxolimab, an agonistic anti-OX40 (CD134) antibody. Recorded diagnoses for dose-escalation patients were hepatocellular carcinoma, melanoma, renal cell or head and neck cancer. Overall study results and limits: Both CD4+ and CD8+ T cell populations in blood had undergone clonal expansion by week 6 at 0.1 to 3.0 mg/kg.

Comments on this clone: Its antigen is unidentified.

From germline, CDR1 is SGHKS and CDR2 YYEKEE (reference sequence). The CDR3 has 16 amino acids. Deletions cut 1 base from V and 5 bases from J, with 19 bases between. Blood was sampled at baseline, cycle 4 day 1, and cycle 7 day 1. Sequencing used immunoSEQ multiplex PCR; TCRdb keeps in-frame clones, though not all of them. The profile shows 25,000 to 30,000 clones, roughly 80% of them singletons. The TCR sequence derives from an adult with an advanced solid tumor such as melanoma, head and neck, liver or kidney cancer. The sequencing here drew on CD4+ or CD8+ T cells sorted from blood, taken in a trial of the OX40 agonist ivuxolimab. The chain is built from TRBV5-5 and TRBJ2-7; no clear D. The CDR3 DNA is TGTGCCAGCAGCTTGTACGGGCCACTGACAAACGACGAGCAGTACTTC. Translated, it gives CASSLYGPLTNDEQYF.